Listed below are T cell receptor beta chains from one sample, sequenced in a study of T cell responses to AZD1222 COVID-19 vaccine. The data were produced by immunoSEQ multiplex PCR, yet TCRdb's version contains in-frame clones alone and is incomplete. This table holds more than 140,000 clones, around 88% found once. The material sequenced was peripheral blood, taken on day 0 of MenACWY control vaccination. The receptors stem from an adult in good health. CDR3s leave out the opening cysteine and the closing phenylalanine or tryptophan. The listing skips clone size in some rows; elsewhere it reads once, few, many or a size class.

-	TRBV4-3	ASSQNINQPQH
once	TRBV7-2	ASSPTDGEQF
-	TRBV4-3	ASSQGQTSSTDTQY
-	TRBV5-4	ASRERGGNYGYT
-	TRBV7-9	ASSLAAGNTIY
-	TRBV15	ATSRDLRDAGELF
-	TRBV9	ASTKASQGAHDGYT
-	TRBV5-6	ASSLEGGYT
-	TRBV5-1	ASSWEEANEQF
-	TRBV28	ASSFSVGQPQH
once	TRBV27	ASSYRGTGANVLT
once	TRBV3-1/TRBV3-2	ASSHGTEGKQY
-	TRBV7-8	ASSNRQGTGYEQF
once	TRBV2	ASRDRGGASYPNYGYT
-	TRBV28	ASSPAQGTDTQY
-	TRBV12-5	ASGLDRVRDEQY
-	TRBV10-3	AISRSYGVGSYNSPLH
-	TRBV28	ASSLGGMEKLF
-	TRBV7-8	ASSYRQGARGTEAF
-	TRBV15	ATSSGDRVYEQY
few	TRBV7-6	ASSGGTGLAGERSYNEQF
-	TRBV5-1	ASKTGTGAETQY
-	TRBV19	ASRRPSGNQPQH
-	TRBV7-2	ASSKVSGANQPQH
once	TRBV28	ASSLIGLGTAYEQY
-	TRBV5-1	ASSLDHRERTGELF
once	TRBV10-3	AISVWYGTSETGELF
-	TRBV28	ASSLSGGHYEQY
few	TRBV6-2/TRBV6-3	ASSYRQGPPV